This passage covers 14 T cell receptor beta chains from one sample sequenced in a study of T cells in Graves' hyperthyroidism and ophthalmopathy (dated by TCRdb to the late 2010s). The library was produced with multiplex PCR. Instrument used: Illumina HiSeq 2000. The TCR beta CDR3 regions were amplified from RNA transcripts. The TCR CDR3 was subjected to a first round of RT-PCR using the HTBI primer set and the Qiagen OneStep RT-PCR kit. Through fastp at Q25 and MiXCR, TCRdb rebuilt clones from the public reads, retaining in-frame beta chains. One record per CDR3 amino acid sequence lists the most common genes and DNA. This sample comprises some 350,000 distinct CDR3 sequences, 15% to 17% of them detected only once. The biggest ten clones account for roughly a quarter of the sample. Sequenced input: blood. These receptor sequences come from a woman between 18 and 30 years old with Graves' hyperthyroidism that later progressed to Graves' ophthalmopathy.

The rearrangement uses TRBV4-2 and TRBJ2-1, with D unclear. The V gene lost 0 bases and the J gene lost 8 bases, with 14 bases spanning the gap. The V gene's germline CDR1 is LGHNA and CDR2 YNFKEQ. This CDR3 region has 15 residues. CDR3 region: CASSQDLERGHEQFF. The CDR3 nucleotides read TGTGCCAGCAGCCAAGATCTGGAGCGAGGCCATGAGCAGTTCTTC.

There are many counts of this clonotype. The chain combines TRBV28 with TRBJ2-1; 10 bases align to TRBD2. Per germline, CDR1 MDHEN and CDR2 SYDVKM. This CDR3 is built from 17 residues. V gave up 3 bases and J gave up 6 bases; unmatched junction bases: 11. Here the CDR3 DNA reads TGTGCCAGCAGTTTTATCCTAGCGGGAGTTACGAGCAATGAGCAGTTCTTC. It yields the protein CASSFILAGVTSNEQFF.

The chain couples TRBV6-5 to TRBJ1-1, with D possibly being TRBD1 (5 bases). The CDR3 runs to 14 residues. V lost 7 bases and J lost 1, with 13 bases in between. CDR1 and CDR2 from the germline V gene are MNHEY and SVGAGI. The CDR3 sequence: CASTTGGPNTEAFF. The CDR3 DNA follows: TGTGCCAGCACTACCGGGGGTCCGAACACTGAAGCTTTCTTT.

The V call is TRBV5-1, the J call TRBJ2-6; 11 positions match TRBD2. The CDR3 runs to 20 residues. V lost 0 bases, J lost 2 bases, and 10 bases stayed unmatched. Germline V gene lookup returns CDR1 SGHRS and CDR2 YFSETQ. CDR3 sequence: CASSLALNSGRAAGANVLTF. The DNA of the CDR3 is TGCGCCAGCAGCTTGGCCTTAAATAGCGGGAGGGCCGCTGGGGCCAACGTCCTGACTTTC.

This clonotype was picked up a small number of times. The rearrangement joins TRBV30 to TRBJ2-7; D is unclear. The CDR3 length is 14 residues. Germline V gives CDR1 GTSNPN, CDR2 SVGIG (reference sequence). Trimming removed 3 bases at V and 1 base at J, with 13 bases between. Written as DNA, the CDR3 is TGTGCCTGGAGGGGGTGGGAAGGGTCCTACGAGCAGTACTTC. The encoded protein is CAWRGWEGSYEQYF.

A few counts support this clonotype. The chain is built from TRBV7-8 and TRBJ1-4; maybe TRBD1 (5 bases). The ends were cut back, 3 bases at V and 2 bases at J, with 13 bases in the middle. Per the germline V gene, CDR1 is SGHVS and CDR2 is FQNEAQ. The CDR3 is made up of 16 amino acids. The CDR3 DNA reads as TGTGCCAGCAGCTTGCCCCAGGGAGGGACTAATGAAAAACTGTTTTTT. It translates to CASSLPQGGTNEKLFF.

This clonotype was observed a few times. The rearrangement joins TRBV5-1 to TRBJ2-7; tentatively, D is TRBD1 (5 bases). Germline assignment: CDR1 SGHRS and CDR2 YFSETQ. Trimming removed 4 bases from V and 5 bases from J, with 13 bases in between. The CDR3 contains 13 residues. The CDR3 DNA sequence: TGCGCCAGCAGCCCGTACAGGTTCAACGAGCAGTACTTC. Its translation: CASSPYRFNEQYF.

The rearrangement links TRBV12-3 or TRBV12-4 to TRBJ1-4, with TRBD1 matching 8 bases. The V segment lost 6 bases and the J segment 6 bases; nucleotides outside the gene matches: 9. The CDR3 is 15 amino acids. CDR3 nucleotide sequence: TGTGCCAGCAGCCCTTTGCGGACAGGGTATGAAAAACTGTTTTTT. It is translated as CASSPLRTGYEKLFF.

The rearrangement joins TRBV19 to TRBJ2-3; 7 bases line up with TRBD2. The CDR3 runs 14 residues. Germline V CDR1 and CDR2: LNHDA, SQIVND (reference sequence). The V segment lost 7 bases and the J segment 3 bases; nucleotides outside the gene matches: 7. CDR3 residues: CASKATSSTDTQYF. The CDR3 region has the DNA TGTGCCAGTAAGGCGACTAGCTCAACAGATACGCAGTATTTT.

In its sample, this clonotype was seen many times. The V call is TRBV15, the J call TRBJ2-3, with TRBD2 as a possible D gene (5 bases). Germline assignment: CDR1 LNHNV and CDR2 YYDKDF (reference sequence). V lost 4 bases, J lost 4 bases, and 18 bases lay in between. CDR3 size: 16 residues. CDR3 sequence (DNA): TGTGCCACCAGCAACGGACTCCCGGTTCGGGCAGATACGCAGTATTTT. This sequence encodes CATSNGLPVRADTQYF.

This CDR3 is CSAPVRGQDYGYTF. For the CDR3, the DNA is TGCAGTGCCCCCGTCAGGGGGCAAGACTATGGCTACACCTTC. This chain connects TRBV20-1 to TRBJ1-2, with 8 bases identical to TRBD1. Germline CDR1 is DFQATT and CDR2 is SNEGSKA (reference sequence). The CDR3 extends over 14 amino acids. V was clipped by 6 bases and J by 3 bases; unmatched bases: 9.

This clonotype was counted a few times. This chain uses TRBV20-1 with TRBJ2-3, with 13 bases fitting TRBD2. The CDR3 totals 15 residues. Per the germline V gene, CDR1 is DFQATT and CDR2 is SNEGSKA (reference sequence). Trimming at V came to 6 bases and at J to 6 bases, leaving 9 bases not matched to a gene. CDR3 coding DNA: TGCAGTGCGCCGGGACTAGCGGGATCGGGTGATACGCAGTATTTT. Translation: CSAPGLAGSGDTQYF.

The chain has TRBV7-9 and TRBJ2-2; 7 bases are a match to TRBD2. This CDR3 contains 16 residues. The J segment lost 1 base and the V segment lost 5 bases, leaving 7 bases of the junction unmatched. Germline CDR1 is SEHNR and CDR2 is FQNEAQ (reference sequence). CDR3 nucleotides: TGTGCCAGCAGCCCACCGACTAGCCGGAACACCGGGGAGCTGTTTTTT. This codes for CASSPPTSRNTGELFF.

This clonotype was detected only a few times. The V gene is TRBV15, the J gene TRBJ2-1; D call uncertain. V gave up 1 base and J gave up 2 bases, with 15 bases separating them. The CDR3 spans 17 residues. The germline gives CDR1 LNHNV, CDR2 YYDKDF (reference sequence). CDR3 amino acids: CATSRVRRVRAYNEQFF. CDR3 nucleotides: TGTGCCACCAGCAGAGTTCGAAGAGTTCGGGCCTACAATGAGCAGTTCTTC.